This T cell receptor beta chain was retrieved from a study of control samples from healthy donors and cancer patients. Per germline, CDR1 DFQATT and CDR2 SNEGSKA (reference sequence). V was clipped by 3 bases and J by 3 bases, with 4 bases between them. This CDR3 comprises 11 residues. Using immunoSEQ multiplex PCR, the repertoire was profiled, and TCRdb retains in-frame clones only, with some absent. Of around 140,000 clones in the sample, roughly 92% are singletons; the top ten hold around 6%. In this sample, this clone turned up once. V usage is TRBV20-1 and J usage is TRBJ2-3, with D unresolved. The sample was blood. This receptor was identified in a man aged 18 to 35 in good health. Written as DNA, the CDR3 is TGCAGTGCTAGGGCGACAGATACGCAGTATTTT. Encoded protein: CSARATDTQYF.